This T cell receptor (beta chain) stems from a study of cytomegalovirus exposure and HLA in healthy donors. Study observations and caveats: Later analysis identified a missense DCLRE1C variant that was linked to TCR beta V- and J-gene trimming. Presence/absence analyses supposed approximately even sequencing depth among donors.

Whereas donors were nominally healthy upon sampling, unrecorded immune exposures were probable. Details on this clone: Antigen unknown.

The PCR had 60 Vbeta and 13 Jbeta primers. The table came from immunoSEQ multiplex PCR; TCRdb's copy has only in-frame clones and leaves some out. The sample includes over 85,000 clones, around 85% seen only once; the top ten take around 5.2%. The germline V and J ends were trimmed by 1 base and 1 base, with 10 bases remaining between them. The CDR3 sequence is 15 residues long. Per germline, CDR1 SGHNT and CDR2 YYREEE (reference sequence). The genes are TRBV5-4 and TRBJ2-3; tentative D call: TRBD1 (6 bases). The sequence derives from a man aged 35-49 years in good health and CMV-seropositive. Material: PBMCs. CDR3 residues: CASSLNRVGTDTQYF. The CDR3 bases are TGTGCCAGCAGCTTGAACAGGGTAGGCACAGATACGCAGTATTTT.